Each of the 3 T cell receptor beta chains below was sequenced from the same sample in a study of blood T cells in healthy people across ages. The authors ran a second PCR of about 7 to 12 cycles using a sample-barcoded 5' primer and a J-beta primer mix. TCRdb reprocessed the 5' RACE reads via MiXCR and lists one record per CDR3 protein. The sample yields 500,000 to 550,000 distinct CDR3 sequences, approximately 25% seen once. The same specimen was also included in a second study, on T cells of mothers and their children.

What was sequenced was blood. These receptors came from a boy aged 5-17 years in good health.

This clonotype was counted only a few times. The V call is TRBV28, the J call TRBJ1-2, with TRBD1 as a possible D gene (5 bases). The CDR3 totals 13 residues. CDR1 is MDHEN and CDR2 is SYDVKM in the germline V gene. Trimming removed 8 bases from V and 0 bases from J, with 10 bases in between. CDR3 amino acids: CASRDYTNYGYTF. For the CDR3, the DNA is TGTGCCAGCCGGGACTATACTAACTATGGCTACACCTTC.

This clonotype was recorded at least ten times. J is TRBJ1-6 and V is TRBV21-1; TRBD1, the D gene given by the table, was not confirmed from the DNA. TRBV21-1 counts as a pseudogene. The CDR3 loop spans 19 amino acids. The CDR3 loop reads CASSDHGTGGASYNSPLHF. The CDR3 DNA reads TGTGCCAGCAGCGATCATGGGACAGGGGGAGCGTCCTATAATTCACCCCTCCACTTT.

This clonotype was seen a few times. J is TRBJ2-1 and V is TRBV6-6, with unresolved D. V was cut by 2 bases and J by 9 bases, with 11 bases left in between. In germline, CDR1 is MNHNY, CDR2 SVGAGI (reference sequence). The CDR3 extends over 13 amino acids. The CDR3 DNA sequence: TGTGCCAGCAGTTACCTCCAAACGTTTGAGCAGTTCTTC. This gives the protein CASSYLQTFEQFF.